This TCR beta chain comes out of a study of PD-1 blockade in classical Hodgkin lymphoma. Study-wide results and caveats: At baseline, newly diagnosed patients reportedly showed less TCR diversity than healthy donors.

Germline CDR1 reads LGHNA; CDR2 reads YNFKEQ. The CDR3 is made up of 15 amino acids. The V and J ends lost 3 bases and 2 bases respectively, with 14 bases between them. After autologous stem cell transplantation all patients relapsed, and prior brentuximab vedotin exposure differed between cohorts. On this clone: Its antigen is unidentified.

Some clones are missing from TCRdb's copy, which holds only in-frame ones; the method was immunoSEQ multiplex PCR. This table has about 85,000 clones, around 90% appearing once. The rearrangement links TRBV4-2 to TRBJ2-7; D might be TRBD2 (6 bases). The sample in question was peripheral blood mononuclear cells (PBMCs), obtained before the second cycle of nivolumab. This sequence originates from a human donor with classical Hodgkin lymphoma. CDR3 protein: CASSQIGTLTYEQYF. CDR3 DNA: TGTGCCAGCAGCCAGATCGGGACTTTAACCTACGAGCAGTACTTC.